A selection of T cell receptor beta chains follows, all from one sample in a study of Graves' ophthalmopathy and Graves' hyperthyroidism. MiXCR, run by TCRdb on the multiplex PCR reads, gives a single entry per CDR3 protein. The sample lists hundreds of thousands of distinct CDR3 sequences, about 41% occurring once. The sequencing sample was made of peripheral blood. The receptors were gathered from an adult man with Graves' ophthalmopathy. Each CDR3 is given without its conserved first and last residue. Each record gives: V gene, clone size, J gene, CDR3 protein. Some rows mark clone size as missing; the rest say once, few, many or name a class of expanded clone.

V gene: TRBV5-1
clone size: few
J gene: TRBJ2-2
CDR3 protein: ASSYRGGTSGHTGELF

V gene: TRBV4-1
clone size: many
J gene: TRBJ1-5
CDR3 protein: ASSQGGGSNQPQH

V gene: TRBV5-1
clone size: few
J gene: TRBJ2-5
CDR3 protein: ASSKQTQTGKETQY

V gene: TRBV10-3
clone size: .
J gene: TRBJ1-4
CDR3 protein: AISRTNPGEKLF

V gene: TRBV5-1
clone size: few
J gene: TRBJ1-2
CDR3 protein: ASSLGGEDYGYT

V gene: TRBV10-2
clone size: .
J gene: TRBJ2-7
CDR3 protein: ATGDPGQPHSFYEQY

V gene: TRBV9
clone size: few
J gene: TRBJ2-2
CDR3 protein: ASSVGSGTSTGELF

V gene: TRBV12-3/TRBV12-4
clone size: .
J gene: TRBJ2-3
CDR3 protein: ASSPQQGTQLGY

V gene: TRBV12-3/TRBV12-4
clone size: many
J gene: TRBJ1-6
CDR3 protein: ASSSAVNSPLH

V gene: TRBV6-6
clone size: many
J gene: TRBJ2-7
CDR3 protein: ASSNTDSYEQY

V gene: TRBV5-1
clone size: many
J gene: TRBJ1-1
CDR3 protein: ASSEGTGDTEAF

V gene: TRBV20-1
clone size: few
J gene: TRBJ2-7
CDR3 protein: SAPRGTGLLYEQY

V gene: TRBV7-2
clone size: .
J gene: TRBJ2-5
CDR3 protein: ASSVDSGAQY

V gene: TRBV15
clone size: .
J gene: TRBJ1-2
CDR3 protein: ATSAGHGSYGYT

V gene: TRBV29-1
clone size: .
J gene: TRBJ1-4
CDR3 protein: SVDMGQGTNEKLF

V gene: TRBV29-1
clone size: many
J gene: TRBJ1-1
CDR3 protein: SVEDQRGGAF

V gene: TRBV7-9
clone size: many
J gene: TRBJ1-1
CDR3 protein: ASSLAHRGFGNTEAF

V gene: TRBV4-3
clone size: many
J gene: TRBJ2-2
CDR3 protein: ASSQEENTGELF

V gene: TRBV10-3
clone size: .
J gene: TRBJ2-6
CDR3 protein: ASSDGFGSGANVLT

V gene: TRBV10-2
clone size: .
J gene: TRBJ2-3
CDR3 protein: ASSDLELAQY

V gene: TRBV19
clone size: .
J gene: .
CDR3 protein: ASLGRGEGAQY

V gene: TRBV29-1
clone size: .
J gene: TRBJ2-5
CDR3 protein: SVRGSGTQY

V gene: TRBV10-3
clone size: .
J gene: TRBJ2-7
CDR3 protein: ASRGRRYEQY

V gene: TRBV7-9
clone size: many
J gene: TRBJ2-7
CDR3 protein: ASSLAREGLGEQY

V gene: TRBV7-9
clone size: .
J gene: TRBJ2-2
CDR3 protein: ASSLLQTGELF

V gene: TRBV7-3
clone size: many
J gene: TRBJ2-7
CDR3 protein: ASSLGTDQSPEQY

V gene: TRBV2
clone size: .
J gene: TRBJ2-2
CDR3 protein: ASSELGGPLGELF

V gene: TRBV29-1
clone size: many
J gene: TRBJ1-2
CDR3 protein: SVDIRDRLYGYT

V gene: TRBV10-3
clone size: .
J gene: TRBJ2-2
CDR3 protein: AISGNRELF

V gene: TRBV30
clone size: .
J gene: TRBJ1-5
CDR3 protein: AWSRTGLNQPQH

V gene: TRBV25-1
clone size: few
J gene: TRBJ2-1
CDR3 protein: ASSESVGEQF

V gene: TRBV4-2
clone size: many
J gene: TRBJ1-1
CDR3 protein: ASSSPGTDEAF

V gene: TRBV5-6
clone size: few
J gene: TRBJ2-3
CDR3 protein: ASSISRGDTQY

V gene: TRBV6-5
clone size: many
J gene: TRBJ1-2
CDR3 protein: ASSSLSPSNYGYT

V gene: TRBV7-8
clone size: .
J gene: TRBJ2-1
CDR3 protein: ASSASGRYNEQF

V gene: TRBV29-1
clone size: once
J gene: TRBJ2-7
CDR3 protein: SVGTSGAFYEQY

V gene: TRBV6-6
clone size: .
J gene: TRBJ2-5
CDR3 protein: ASSPGAGGGEHRAQY

V gene: TRBV5-1
clone size: few
J gene: TRBJ1-4
CDR3 protein: ASSLAQGSREKLF

V gene: TRBV2
clone size: many
J gene: TRBJ1-5
CDR3 protein: ASSTPGQGFEPQH

V gene: TRBV2
clone size: .
J gene: TRBJ1-5
CDR3 protein: ASSEDRGANNQPQH

V gene: TRBV2
clone size: many
J gene: TRBJ2-5
CDR3 protein: ASSEGFQETQY

V gene: TRBV7-2
clone size: few
J gene: TRBJ2-6
CDR3 protein: ASSLRGVPSGANVLT

V gene: TRBV7-8
clone size: many
J gene: TRBJ1-5
CDR3 protein: ASSLGRPGKHNQPQH

V gene: TRBV6-1
clone size: .
J gene: TRBJ1-6
CDR3 protein: ASSEALYIGTGRNSPLH

V gene: TRBV7-9
clone size: few
J gene: TRBJ2-7
CDR3 protein: ASSLVGGPHEQY

V gene: TRBV29-1
clone size: .
J gene: TRBJ1-3
CDR3 protein: SVEVGGLGNTIY

V gene: TRBV15
clone size: many
J gene: TRBJ1-3
CDR3 protein: ATSRVPGWDGDTIY

V gene: TRBV10-3
clone size: .
J gene: TRBJ2-5
CDR3 protein: AIKSIGGAGVQETQY

V gene: TRBV25-1
clone size: once
J gene: TRBJ1-5
CDR3 protein: ASSDATDAPVNQPQH

V gene: TRBV6-5
clone size: few
J gene: TRBJ2-7
CDR3 protein: ASSPGQGLTYEQY

V gene: TRBV9
clone size: .
J gene: TRBJ1-5
CDR3 protein: ASSSMDSNQPQH

V gene: TRBV2
clone size: .
J gene: TRBJ2-2
CDR3 protein: ASSEYQGELF

V gene: TRBV25-1
clone size: .
J gene: TRBJ2-5
CDR3 protein: ASSALAGGWETQY

V gene: TRBV10-3
clone size: .
J gene: TRBJ1-4
CDR3 protein: ASSPQEGANNEKLF

V gene: TRBV29-1
clone size: .
J gene: TRBJ2-6
CDR3 protein: SGGGANVLT

V gene: TRBV25-1
clone size: many
J gene: TRBJ1-2
CDR3 protein: ASSETGDGYT

V gene: TRBV4-1
clone size: many
J gene: TRBJ1-5
CDR3 protein: ASSPPADSNQPQH

V gene: TRBV25-1
clone size: .
J gene: TRBJ1-6
CDR3 protein: ASSEGQGGSNSPLH

V gene: TRBV4-3
clone size: .
J gene: TRBJ2-7
CDR3 protein: ASSQDYLTSPGYEQY